This is a list of T cell receptor beta chains from one sample in a study of cytomegalovirus exposure and HLA in healthy donors. Method: immunoSEQ multiplex PCR; TCRdb's copy keeps in-frame clones and lacks some. In the table there are about 150,000 clones, 82% of which are singletons. The material sequenced was PBMCs. The receptors derive from a woman aged 45-65 years in good health and CMV-seropositive. Both conserved end residues are part of each CDR3. The order of the fields is clone size, V gene, J gene, D gene, CDR3 protein, CDR3 DNA. The D gene is left open where the match is weak. Not all rows give a size; the values are once, few, many and, for expanded clones, a class.

size: -
V: TRBV14
J: TRBJ1-1
D: TRBD1
CDR3: CASSQNRVGTGEAFF
DNA: TGTGCCAGCAGCCAAAATAGGGTTGGGACAGGTGAAGCTTTCTTT

size: once
V: TRBV5-1
J: TRBJ2-1
D: -
CDR3: CASSPFRSNEQFF
DNA: TGCGCCAGCAGCCCCTTCAGAAGCAATGAGCAGTTCTTC

size: once
V: TRBV6-1
J: TRBJ2-2
D: TRBD1
CDR3: CASSDRGLIGELFF
DNA: TGTGCCAGCAGTGACAGGGGGCTGATAGGGGAGCTGTTTTTT

size: -
V: TRBV19
J: TRBJ1-5
D: -
CDR3: CASSKSRGVNQPQHF
DNA: TGTGCCAGTAGTAAAAGCAGGGGAGTTAATCAGCCCCAGCATTTT

size: few
V: TRBV5-5
J: TRBJ2-5
D: TRBD1
CDR3: CASSFTGGAPVFETQYF
DNA: TGTGCCAGCAGCTTTACAGGGGGCGCACCGGTGTTCGAGACCCAGTACTTC

size: -
V: TRBV6-1
J: TRBJ2-3
D: -
CDR3: CASSLTGDTDTQYF
DNA: TGTGCCAGCAGCCTGACAGGCGACACAGATACGCAGTATTTT

size: -
V: TRBV27
J: TRBJ1-4
D: -
CDR3: CASRVQGTNEKLFF
DNA: TGTGCCAGCAGGGTCCAGGGAACTAATGAAAAACTGTTTTTT

size: few
V: TRBV6-6
J: TRBJ1-6
D: TRBD1
CDR3: CASSAQQGRTPLHF
DNA: TGTGCCAGCAGTGCGCAACAGGGGAGGACACCCCTCCACTTT

size: few
V: TRBV29-1
J: TRBJ2-3
D: -
CDR3: CSVVGLARGSDTQYF
DNA: TGCAGCGTTGTTGGGCTAGCGCGGGGATCAGATACGCAGTATTTT

size: -
V: TRBV30
J: TRBJ2-2
D: -
CDR3: CAWSGGLFVNTGELFF
DNA: TGTGCCTGGAGTGGAGGATTGTTCGTGAACACCGGGGAGCTGTTTTTT

size: -
V: TRBV7-2
J: TRBJ2-2
D: TRBD2
CDR3: CASSSLAVINTGELFF
DNA: TGTGCCAGCAGCTCCCTAGCGGTGATAAACACCGGGGAGCTGTTTTTT

size: -
V: TRBV30
J: TRBJ1-3
D: -
CDR3: CAWTQGNSGNTIYF
DNA: TGTGCCTGGACCCAGGGGAACTCTGGAAACACCATATATTTT

size: -
V: TRBV4-3
J: TRBJ2-1
D: TRBD2
CDR3: CASSQGLAGVGDEQFF
DNA: TGCGCCAGCAGCCAAGGGCTAGCGGGGGTGGGAGATGAGCAGTTCTTC

size: -
V: TRBV5-5
J: TRBJ1-4
D: TRBD1
CDR3: CASSPQGAEEKLFF
DNA: TGTGCCAGCAGCCCGCAGGGGGCAGAGGAAAAACTGTTTTTT

size: few
V: TRBV30
J: TRBJ1-4
D: -
CDR3: CAWSASGTTNEKLFF
DNA: TGTGCCTGGAGTGCTTCAGGGACTACTAATGAAAAACTGTTTTTT

size: -
V: TRBV6-5
J: TRBJ2-7
D: TRBD2
CDR3: CASSPPGGYEQYF
DNA: TGTGCCAGCAGTCCCCCGGGAGGCTACGAGCAGTACTTC

size: -
V: TRBV7-8
J: TRBJ1-2
D: TRBD1
CDR3: CASSRLRTGNYGYTF
DNA: TGTGCCAGCAGCCGACTAAGGACAGGGAACTATGGCTACACCTTC

size: -
V: TRBV19
J: TRBJ2-5
D: TRBD1
CDR3: CASSMGQGRETQYF
DNA: TGTGCCAGTAGTATGGGACAGGGGAGGGAGACCCAGTACTTC

size: -
V: TRBV18
J: TRBJ1-2
D: TRBD1
CDR3: CASSLETGGVQIHGYTF
DNA: TGTGCCAGCTCACTCGAGACAGGGGGCGTGCAAATCCATGGCTACACCTTC

size: -
V: TRBV4-1
J: TRBJ2-6
D: TRBD1
CDR3: CASSHLGQGANGLTF
DNA: TGCGCCAGCAGCCACCTCGGACAGGGGGCCAACGGCCTGACTTTC

size: -
V: TRBV28
J: TRBJ2-4
D: -
CDR3: CASSPRLLGRGDTKPIQYF
DNA: TGTGCCAGCAGTCCGCGGTTACTGGGCAGAGGGGACACTAAACCCATTCAGTACTTC

size: -
V: TRBV7-9
J: TRBJ1-4
D: TRBD1
CDR3: CASSLQTGANEKLFF
DNA: TGTGCCAGCAGCTTACAGACAGGGGCTAATGAAAAACTGTTTTTT

size: -
V: TRBV2
J: TRBJ2-3
D: TRBD1
CDR3: CASSEDRGITDTQYF
DNA: TGTGCCAGCAGTGAAGACAGGGGCATAACAGATACGCAGTATTTT

size: -
V: TRBV5-5
J: TRBJ1-2
D: -
CDR3: CASSPGTSYGYTF
DNA: TGTGCCAGCAGCCCCGGGACAAGTTATGGCTACACCTTC

size: -
V: TRBV7-3
J: TRBJ1-6
D: -
CDR3: CASSLDSNSPLHF
DNA: TGTGCCAGCAGCTTGGACAGTAATTCACCCCTCCACTTT

size: -
V: TRBV4-1
J: TRBJ1-5
D: TRBD1
CDR3: CASSQPQGDQPQHF
DNA: TGCGCCAGCAGCCAACCGCAGGGGGATCAGCCCCAGCATTTT

size: -
V: TRBV29-1
J: TRBJ1-1
D: TRBD1
CDR3: CSVVVTGNIPEAFF
DNA: TGCAGCGTTGTGGTGACAGGGAATATACCTGAAGCTTTCTTT

size: -
V: TRBV9
J: TRBJ1-1
D: TRBD1
CDR3: CASSVETGTEAFF
DNA: TGTGCCAGCAGCGTAGAGACAGGGACTGAAGCTTTCTTT

size: few
V: TRBV6-5
J: TRBJ2-2
D: -
CDR3: CAIRLGSAGELFF
DNA: TGTGCCATCCGACTAGGATCGGCCGGGGAGCTGTTTTTT

size: -
V: TRBV30
J: TRBJ2-1
D: TRBD1
CDR3: CAWVGDRDNEQFF
DNA: TGTGCCTGGGTCGGGGACAGGGACAATGAGCAGTTCTTC

size: once
V: TRBV27
J: TRBJ2-7
D: -
CDR3: CASSLLFDSMDEQYF
DNA: TGTGCCAGCAGTTTACTTTTCGACAGTATGGACGAGCAGTACTTC

size: -
V: TRBV11-2
J: TRBJ1-6
D: -
CDR3: CASSLEGPGRYNSPLHF
DNA: TGTGCCAGCAGCTTAGAAGGGCCCGGGAGGTATAATTCACCCCTCCACTTT